Described below is a single TCR beta chain sequence and its context. The clone's antigen remains unknown. It has no much larger one-base neighbor in the sample; base qualities were not kept. Library generation was performed with PCR. DNA from cultured CD4+ T cells underwent TCR sequencing with the Oncomine TCR Beta short-read assay at the Johns Hopkins FTIC core. Genomic DNA was extracted from the cultured CD4+ T cells with the QIAamp micro DNA kit. Oncomine TCR Beta libraries from cultured CD4+ T cells were pooled with unique dual indexes and sequenced on an Illumina iSeq 100. As for how the authors treated the data: Non-productive sequences were removed, and CDR3s not starting with C, not ending with F or W, or shorter than 7 amino acids were discarded. Antigen-specific clonotypes were identified with the MANAFEST web application by comparing peptide-stimulated wells with reference and other culture wells. To be called positive, a clone needed an FDR below 0.05, an odds ratio above 5, and a productive frequency above 0.1% in at least two of three replicate wells. Cross-reactive clonotypes were defined as significantly expanded in both SARS-CoV-2 spike wells and at least one common cold coronavirus spike condition. Using R version 3.6.1, CDR3 homology was evaluated through Levenshtein distances (stringdist) along with unrooted phylogenetic trees (ape). TCRdb itself trimmed the public reads at Q25 with fastp, ran MiXCR and retained productive beta chains. Merged by CDR3 protein, the rows form single entries marked with the most common genes and DNA. The V and J calls here are based on TCRdb, not the publication. For this sample the table gives around 13,000 distinct CDR3 sequences, of which 36% were detected only once. Approximately 16% of the sample is in the top ten clones.

The data stem from a study of vaccination and CD4 T cells after COVID-19 (dated 2022 in TCRdb). Notes on the research overall: Convalescent patients had a positive SARS-CoV-2 result on nasal swab PCR, and of these patients, nine had mild disease and one had severe disease. In roughly 10 COVID-19 convalescent patients and a handful of infection-naive healthy vaccine recipients, the spike-specific CD4+ TCR repertoire before mRNA vaccination was compared with the repertoire after mRNA vaccination. The convalescent cohort comprised six males and four females, including two Hispanic individuals, seven Caucasians, two Asians and one multiracial person. Post-COVID blood samples were collected from convalescent patients a median of around 100 days after diagnosis, with a range of about 35 to 170 days. Post-vaccine blood samples were taken a median of around 77 days after the second vaccine dose, with a range of about 12 to 250 days. Participants got two doses of the Pfizer-BioNTech BNT162b2 vaccine (n=8) or two doses of the Moderna mRNA-1273 vaccine (n=2). In control cultures, a CEFX viral epitope pool was used as positive control, an HIV-1 Nef peptide pool was used as negative control, or no peptide was added. The cultures were stimulated with overlapping spike peptide pools from SARS-CoV-2 and from the common cold coronaviruses HCoV-NL63, HCoV-OC43 and HCoV-229E.

Read against the paper, the sample's treatment or condition label means: roughly 10-day PBMC culture with coronavirus spike peptide pools or control peptides (ViraFEST assay). To expand antigen-specific T cells with peptide pools and then pick out the expanded clonotypes through TCR sequencing, the study relied on the ViraFEST assay. Positive SARS-CoV-2 PCR tests in the convalescent patients dated from March to December 2020, before Alpha, Beta and Delta variants emerged in the United States. PBMCs were cultured at about 2 million per well in IMDM supplemented with roughly 5% human AB serum and 9 to 10 IU/ml IL-2, with approximately 10 ug/ml peptide pools added. Half of the culture medium was replaced with fresh IL-2-containing medium on days 3 and 7. After 10 days of culture, CD4+ T cells were isolated by negative selection with the EasySep CD4+ T cell isolation kit. Ficoll-Paque Plus gradient centrifugation was used to isolate PBMCs from whole blood, and the isolated PBMCs were then either used fresh or cryopreserved at -140C. Each culture condition was generally run in triplicate wells.

General study outcomes and caveats: In convalescent patients, a median 86.3% of post-vaccine SARS-CoV-2-reactive clones were detected only after vaccination, and vaccine-specific priming was suggested by this finding. In convalescent patients, nearly all vaccine-specific clones (304 of 307) were found to be mono-reactive for SARS-CoV-2 spike rather than cross-reactive with common cold coronaviruses. An increase in the median number of SARS-CoV-2-reactive clonotypes from some 20 after infection to 38 after vaccination was observed, but the change was not found to be significant. Relatively few convalescent patients were included in the study, and early timepoints after natural infection were not analyzed.

This receptor was obtained from a human donor with COVID-19. Sequences were obtained from cultured CD4+ T cells from blood.

The CDR3: CAISRTGTNTEAFF. The nucleotides are TGTGCCATCAGTCGGACAGGGACGAACACTGAAGCTTTCTTT. The chain uses TRBV10-3 and TRBJ1-1; 8 central nucleotides agree with TRBD1. From the cysteine through the phenylalanine, the CDR3 covers 14 amino acids. Kept here is only the CDR3 DNA, which spans 42 bases and is read in frame from base 1. The germline V gene supplies CDR1 ENHRY and CDR2 SYGVKD. Clipping removes 5 bases from V and 1 base from J, with 3 as the unmatched junction base count.